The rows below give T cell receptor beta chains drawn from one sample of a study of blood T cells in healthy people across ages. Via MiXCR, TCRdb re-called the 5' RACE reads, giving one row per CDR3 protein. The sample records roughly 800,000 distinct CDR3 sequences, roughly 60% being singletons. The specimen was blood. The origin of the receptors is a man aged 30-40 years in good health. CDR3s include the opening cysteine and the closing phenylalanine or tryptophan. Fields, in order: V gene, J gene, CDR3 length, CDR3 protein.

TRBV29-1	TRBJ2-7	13	CSVEGDRGNEQYF
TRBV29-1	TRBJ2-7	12	CSVEGGGHEQYF
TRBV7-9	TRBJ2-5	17	CASSPGETGVLQETQYF
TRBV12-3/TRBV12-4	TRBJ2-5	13	CASSVGVEETQYF
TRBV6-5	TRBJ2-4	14	CATREAGSKHIQYF
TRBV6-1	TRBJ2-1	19	CASSQDPGQRTSGSEGQFF
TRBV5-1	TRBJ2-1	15	CASSGRDSTYNEQFF
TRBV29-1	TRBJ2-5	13	CSVGLGNQETQYF
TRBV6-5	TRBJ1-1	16	CASSYAPGRRNTEAFF
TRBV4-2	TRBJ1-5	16	CASSQDPGTVHQPQHF
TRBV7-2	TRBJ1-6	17	CASSGRDRGKSYSPLHF
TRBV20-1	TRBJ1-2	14	CSAGRQGAGYGYTF
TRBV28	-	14	CASRSQGVLETQYF
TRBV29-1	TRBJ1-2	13	CSVEDLGPEGYTF
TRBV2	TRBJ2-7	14	CASQRGTNTGEQYF
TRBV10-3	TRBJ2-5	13	CATGDGNQETQYF
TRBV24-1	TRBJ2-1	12	CATSTGSNEQFF
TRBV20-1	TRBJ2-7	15	CSAIGIDRVAYEQYF
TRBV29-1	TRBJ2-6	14	CSVVGSWGANVLTF
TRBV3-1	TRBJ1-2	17	CASSQDWRDRGNYGYTF
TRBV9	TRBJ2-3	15	CASSVAMRTTDTQYF
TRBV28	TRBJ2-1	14	CASSGTGVYNEQFF
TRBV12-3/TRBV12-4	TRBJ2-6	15	CASSAIWSGANVLTF
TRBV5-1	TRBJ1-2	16	CASSSGQGGGDYGYTF
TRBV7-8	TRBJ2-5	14	CASSLLSGMETQYF
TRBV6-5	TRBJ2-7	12	CASSPGTGWQYF
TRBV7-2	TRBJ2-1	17	CASSSTLAGGLYNEQFF
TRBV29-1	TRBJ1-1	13	CSGREQMNTEAFF
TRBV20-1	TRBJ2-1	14	CSARAVNSYNEQFF
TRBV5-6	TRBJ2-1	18	CASSLVAGAGPSYNEQFF
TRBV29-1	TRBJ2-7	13	CSVEVTGVYEQYF
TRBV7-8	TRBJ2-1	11	CAGSLDNEQFF
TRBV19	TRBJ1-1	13	CASSIQGYTEAFF
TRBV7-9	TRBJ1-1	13	CASRPGTATEAFF
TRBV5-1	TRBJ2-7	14	CASSSPDGSYEQYF
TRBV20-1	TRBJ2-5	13	CSASKAATREQYF
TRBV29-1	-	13	CGVGDRDSYEQYF
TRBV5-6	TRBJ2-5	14	CASGSPGASETQYF
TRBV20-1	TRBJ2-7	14	CSASVEGVSYEQYF
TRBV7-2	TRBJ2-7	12	CASSSRAYEQYF
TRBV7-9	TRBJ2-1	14	CASNGLAPLNEQFF
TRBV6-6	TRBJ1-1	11	CASNQGVDAFF
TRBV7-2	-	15	CASSPTSGVYAEQYF
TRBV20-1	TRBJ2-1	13	CSARNPTYNEQFF
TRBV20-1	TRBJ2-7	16	CSARDTGVPYSREQYF
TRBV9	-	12	CASSVLCYEQYF
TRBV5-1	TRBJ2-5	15	CASSLGPRLQETQYF
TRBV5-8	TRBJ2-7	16	CASSPDAGTPSYEQYF
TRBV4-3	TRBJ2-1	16	CASSPTGTSGINEQFF
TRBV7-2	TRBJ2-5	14	CASSSQGGAETQYF
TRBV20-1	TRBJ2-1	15	CSARLSGRGSNEQFF
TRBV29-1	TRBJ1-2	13	CSGGTALNYGYTF
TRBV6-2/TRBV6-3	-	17	CASSYSMRTSGDETQYF
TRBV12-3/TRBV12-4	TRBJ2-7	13	CACRNTGVHEQYF
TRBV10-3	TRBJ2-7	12	CATSGFTYEQYF
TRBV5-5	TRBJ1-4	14	CASNQDRADEKLFF
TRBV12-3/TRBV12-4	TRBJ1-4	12	CASSVRNEKLFF
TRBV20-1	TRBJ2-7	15	CSATVRQRPTYEQYF
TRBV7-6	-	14	CASSQPIPGYEQYF